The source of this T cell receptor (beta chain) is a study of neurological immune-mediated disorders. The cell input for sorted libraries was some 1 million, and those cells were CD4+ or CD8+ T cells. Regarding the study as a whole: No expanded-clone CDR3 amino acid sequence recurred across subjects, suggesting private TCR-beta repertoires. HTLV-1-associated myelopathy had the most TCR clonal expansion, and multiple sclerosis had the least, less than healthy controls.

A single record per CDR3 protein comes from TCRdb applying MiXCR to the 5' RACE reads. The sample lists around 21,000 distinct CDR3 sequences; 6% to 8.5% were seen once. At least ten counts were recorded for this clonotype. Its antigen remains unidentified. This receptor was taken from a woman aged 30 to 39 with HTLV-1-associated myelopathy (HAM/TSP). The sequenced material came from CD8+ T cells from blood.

In DNA, the CDR3 is TGTGCCAGCAGTGGATTTTTCGACACCGGGGAGCTGTTTTTT. It yields the protein CASSGFFDTGELFF. The rearrangement joins TRBV6-5 to TRBJ2-2; D remains unclear. This CDR3 has 14 amino acids. Trimming left V 5 bases short and J 3 bases short, with 10 bases between. Germline CDR1 and CDR2: MNHEY and SVGAGI.